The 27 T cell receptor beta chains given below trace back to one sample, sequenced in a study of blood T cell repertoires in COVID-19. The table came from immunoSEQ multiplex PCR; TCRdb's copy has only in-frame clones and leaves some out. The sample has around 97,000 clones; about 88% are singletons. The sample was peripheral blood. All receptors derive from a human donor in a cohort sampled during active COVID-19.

The CDR3 coding sequence is TGTGCCAGCAGCTTCCTAGCGGGCCTGAGCTCCTACAATGAGCAGTTCTTC. Encoded protein: CASSFLAGLSSYNEQFF. The chain joins TRBV5-5 to TRBJ2-1; TRBD2 matches at 8 bases. There are 17 residues in the CDR3. V shed 2 bases, J shed 0 bases, and the junction held 7 bases outside the gene matches. Per germline, CDR1 SGHKS and CDR2 YYEKEE (reference sequence).

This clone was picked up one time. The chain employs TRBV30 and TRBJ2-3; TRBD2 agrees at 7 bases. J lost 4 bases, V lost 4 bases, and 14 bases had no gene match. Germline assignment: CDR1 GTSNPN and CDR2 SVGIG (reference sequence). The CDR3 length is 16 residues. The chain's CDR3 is CAWTIGKVLAPDTQYF. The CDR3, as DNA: TGTGCCTGGACGATAGGGAAGGTACTAGCGCCAGATACGCAGTATTTT.

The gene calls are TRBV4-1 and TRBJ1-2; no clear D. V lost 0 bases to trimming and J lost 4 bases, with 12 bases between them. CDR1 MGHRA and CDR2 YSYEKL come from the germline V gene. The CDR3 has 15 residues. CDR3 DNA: TGCGCCAGCAGCCAAGAAGTCCGTGCTAGCTATGGCTACACCTTC. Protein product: CASSQEVRASYGYTF.

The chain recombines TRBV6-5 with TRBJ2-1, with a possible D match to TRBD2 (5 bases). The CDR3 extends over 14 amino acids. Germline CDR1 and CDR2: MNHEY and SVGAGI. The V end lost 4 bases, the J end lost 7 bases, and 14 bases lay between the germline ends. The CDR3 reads CASSSDYPSNEQFF. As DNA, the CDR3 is TGTGCCAGCAGTTCCGACTACCCTTCGAATGAGCAGTTCTTC.

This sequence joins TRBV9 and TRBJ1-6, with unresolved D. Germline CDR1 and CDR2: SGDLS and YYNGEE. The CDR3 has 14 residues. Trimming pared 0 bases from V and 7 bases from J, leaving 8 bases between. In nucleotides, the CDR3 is TGTGCCAGCAGCGTAGGTTCGGGAAATTCACCCCTCCACTTT. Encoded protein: CASSVGSGNSPLHF.

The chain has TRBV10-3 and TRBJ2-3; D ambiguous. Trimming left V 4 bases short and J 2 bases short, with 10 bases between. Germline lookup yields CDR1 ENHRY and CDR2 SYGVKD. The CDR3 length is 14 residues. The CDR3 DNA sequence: TGTGCCATCAGTGTAGTGTCACCCACAGATACGCAGTATTTT. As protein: CAISVVSPTDTQYF.

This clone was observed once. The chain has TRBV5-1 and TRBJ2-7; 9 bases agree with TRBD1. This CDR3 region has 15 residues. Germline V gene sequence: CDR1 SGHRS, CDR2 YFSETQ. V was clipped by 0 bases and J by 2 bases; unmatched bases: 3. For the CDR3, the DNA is TGCGCCAGCAGCTTGGGGGGGACAGGGACCTACGAGCAGTACTTC. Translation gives CASSLGGTGTYEQYF.

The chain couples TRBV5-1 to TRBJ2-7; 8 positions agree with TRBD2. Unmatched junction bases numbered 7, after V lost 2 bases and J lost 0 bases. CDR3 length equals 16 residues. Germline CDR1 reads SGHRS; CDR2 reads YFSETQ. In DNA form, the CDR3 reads TGCGCCAGCAGCTTAAGACAGACTAGCGTCTCCTACGAGCAGTACTTC. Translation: CASSLRQTSVSYEQYF.

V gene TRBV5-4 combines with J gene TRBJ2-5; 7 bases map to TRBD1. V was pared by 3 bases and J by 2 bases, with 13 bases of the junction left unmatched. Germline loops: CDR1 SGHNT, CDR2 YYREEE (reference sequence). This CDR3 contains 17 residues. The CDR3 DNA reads TGTGCCAGCAGCTCCTCCTCTCGGACAGGCAAACAAGAGACCCAGTACTTC. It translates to CASSSSSRTGKQETQYF.

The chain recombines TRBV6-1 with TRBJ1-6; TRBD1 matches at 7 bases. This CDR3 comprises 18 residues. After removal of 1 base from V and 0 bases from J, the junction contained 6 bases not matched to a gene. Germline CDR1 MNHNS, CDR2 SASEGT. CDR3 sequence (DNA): TGTGCCAGCAGTGAAGGGGAGACAGGGAGCTCCTATAATTCACCCCTCCACTTT. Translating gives CASSEGETGSSYNSPLHF.

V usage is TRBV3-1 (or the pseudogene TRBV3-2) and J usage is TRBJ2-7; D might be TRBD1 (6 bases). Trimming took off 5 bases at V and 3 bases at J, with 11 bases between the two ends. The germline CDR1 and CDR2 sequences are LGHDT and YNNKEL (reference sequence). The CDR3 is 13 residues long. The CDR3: CASSTGTRYEQYF. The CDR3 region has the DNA TGTGCCAGCAGCACCGGGACACGCTACGAGCAGTACTTC.

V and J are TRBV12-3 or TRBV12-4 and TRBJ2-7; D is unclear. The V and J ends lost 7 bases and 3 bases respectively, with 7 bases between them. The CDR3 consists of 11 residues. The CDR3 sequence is CASKKHYEQYF. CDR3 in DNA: TGTGCCAGCAAAAAACACTACGAGCAGTACTTC.

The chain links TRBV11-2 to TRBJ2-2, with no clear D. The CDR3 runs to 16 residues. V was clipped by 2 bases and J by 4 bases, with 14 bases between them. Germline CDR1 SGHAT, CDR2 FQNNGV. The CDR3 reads CASSLRYDTSTGELFF. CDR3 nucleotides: TGTGCCAGCAGCTTACGTTACGACACGAGCACCGGGGAGCTGTTTTTT.

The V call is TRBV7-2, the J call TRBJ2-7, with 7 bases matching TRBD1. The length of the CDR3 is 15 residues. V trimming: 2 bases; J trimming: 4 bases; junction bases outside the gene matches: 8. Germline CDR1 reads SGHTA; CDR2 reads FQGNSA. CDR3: CASSLSPGTAYEQYF. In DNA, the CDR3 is TGTGCCAGCAGCTTATCTCCCGGGACAGCTTACGAGCAGTACTTC.

The CDR3 DNA reads TGCGCCAGCAGCTCTCTGGGGGGGAATGAGCAGTTCTTC. Translated: CASSSLGGNEQFF. The chain uses TRBV5-1 and TRBJ2-1, with TRBD2 matching 7 bases. Germline CDR1 and CDR2: SGHRS and YFSETQ. The ends lost 3 bases at V and 7 bases at J; junction bases unmatched: 4. This CDR3 spans 13 amino acids.

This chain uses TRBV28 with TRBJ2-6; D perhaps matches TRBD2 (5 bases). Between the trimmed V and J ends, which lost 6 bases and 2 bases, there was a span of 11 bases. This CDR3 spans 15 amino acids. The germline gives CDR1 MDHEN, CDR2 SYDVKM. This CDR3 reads CASRPGGTGANVLTF. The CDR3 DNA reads TGTGCCAGCAGGCCCGGAGGCACTGGGGCCAACGTCCTGACTTTC. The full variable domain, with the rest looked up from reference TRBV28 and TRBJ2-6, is DVKVTQSSRYLVKRTGEKVFLECVQDMDHENMFWYRQDPGLGLRLIYFSYDVKMKEKGDIPEGYSVSREKKERFSLILESASTNQTSMYLCASRPGGTGANVLTFGAGSRLTVL.

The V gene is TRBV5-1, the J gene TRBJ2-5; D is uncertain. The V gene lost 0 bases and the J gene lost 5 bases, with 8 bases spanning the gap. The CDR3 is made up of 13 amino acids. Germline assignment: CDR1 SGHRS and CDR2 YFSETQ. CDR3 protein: CASSLESEETQYF. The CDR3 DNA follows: TGCGCCAGCAGCTTGGAATCGGAGGAGACCCAGTACTTC.

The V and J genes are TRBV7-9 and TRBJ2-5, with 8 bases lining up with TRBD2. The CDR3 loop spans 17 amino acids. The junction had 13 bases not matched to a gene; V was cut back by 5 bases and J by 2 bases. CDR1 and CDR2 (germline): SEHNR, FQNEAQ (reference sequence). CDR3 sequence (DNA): TGTGCCAGCAGCAACCGGGGGTTGGCGGGGGGACAAGAGACCCAGTACTTC. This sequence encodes CASSNRGLAGGQETQYF.

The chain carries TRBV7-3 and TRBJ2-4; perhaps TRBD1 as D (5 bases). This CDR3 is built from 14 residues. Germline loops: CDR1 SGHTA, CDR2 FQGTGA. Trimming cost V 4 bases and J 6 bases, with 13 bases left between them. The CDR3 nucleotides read TGTGCCAGCAGCTATGACAGAAACTCAAACATTCAGTACTTC. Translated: CASSYDRNSNIQYF.

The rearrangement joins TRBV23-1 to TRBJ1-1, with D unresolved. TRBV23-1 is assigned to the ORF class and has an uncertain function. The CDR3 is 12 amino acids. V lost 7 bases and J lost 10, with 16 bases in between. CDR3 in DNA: TGCGCCAGCAAGCTATGGCCCCCGGGAGCTTTCTTT. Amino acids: CASKLWPPGAFF.

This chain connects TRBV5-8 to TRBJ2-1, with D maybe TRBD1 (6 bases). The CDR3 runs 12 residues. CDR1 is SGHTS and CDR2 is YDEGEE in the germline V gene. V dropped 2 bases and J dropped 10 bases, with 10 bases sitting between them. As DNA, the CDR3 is TGTGCCAGCAGCTTTACAGGGCCAGAGCAGTTCTTC. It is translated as CASSFTGPEQFF.

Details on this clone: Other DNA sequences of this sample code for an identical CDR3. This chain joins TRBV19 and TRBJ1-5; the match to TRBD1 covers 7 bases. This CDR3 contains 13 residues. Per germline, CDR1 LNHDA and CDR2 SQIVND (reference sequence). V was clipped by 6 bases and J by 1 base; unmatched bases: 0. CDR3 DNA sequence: TGTGCCAGTAGGGACAGGAGCAATCAGCCCCAGCATTTT. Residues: CASRDRSNQPQHF.

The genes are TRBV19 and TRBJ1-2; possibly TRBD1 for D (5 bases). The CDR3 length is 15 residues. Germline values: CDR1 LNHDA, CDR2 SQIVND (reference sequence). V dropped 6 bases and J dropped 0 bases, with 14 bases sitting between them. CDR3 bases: TGTGCCAGTAGCTCATGGGGGAGGCCTAACTATGGCTACACCTTC. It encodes CASSSWGRPNYGYTF. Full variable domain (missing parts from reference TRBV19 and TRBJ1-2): DGGITQSPKYLFRKEGQNVTLSCEQNLNHDAMYWYRQDPGQGLRLIYYSQIVNDFQKGDIAEGYSVSREKKESFPLTVTSAQKNPTAFYLCASSSWGRPNYGYTFGSGTRLTVV.

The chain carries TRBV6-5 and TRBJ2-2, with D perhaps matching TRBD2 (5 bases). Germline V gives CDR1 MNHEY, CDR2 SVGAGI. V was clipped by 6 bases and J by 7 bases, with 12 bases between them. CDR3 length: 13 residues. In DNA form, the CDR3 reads TGTGCCAGCAGCTTACTAGGTGTCGGGGAGCTGTTTTTT. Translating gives CASSLLGVGELFF.

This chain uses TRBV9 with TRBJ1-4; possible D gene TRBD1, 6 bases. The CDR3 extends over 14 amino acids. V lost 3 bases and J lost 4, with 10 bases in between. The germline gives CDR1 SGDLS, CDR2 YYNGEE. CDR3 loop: CASSATGINEKLFF. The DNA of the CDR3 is TGTGCCAGCAGCGCGACAGGCATTAATGAAAAACTGTTTTTT.

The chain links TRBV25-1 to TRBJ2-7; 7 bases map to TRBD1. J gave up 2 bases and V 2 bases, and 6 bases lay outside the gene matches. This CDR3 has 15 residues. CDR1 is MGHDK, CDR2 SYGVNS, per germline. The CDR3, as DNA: TGTGCCAGCAGTGAAGGCGTCGGGACAGCCTACGAGCAGTACTTC. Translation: CASSEGVGTAYEQYF.

The CDR3: CASSDSPAGGNEQYF. The DNA for the CDR3 is TGTGCCAGCAGTGATTCCCCGGCAGGGGGGAACGAGCAGTACTTC. This chain connects TRBV6-1 to TRBJ2-7, with D tentatively TRBD1 (7 bases). From germline, CDR1 is MNHNS and CDR2 SASEGT. The germline V and J ends were trimmed by 3 bases and 5 bases, with 17 bases remaining between them. This CDR3 is built from 15 residues.